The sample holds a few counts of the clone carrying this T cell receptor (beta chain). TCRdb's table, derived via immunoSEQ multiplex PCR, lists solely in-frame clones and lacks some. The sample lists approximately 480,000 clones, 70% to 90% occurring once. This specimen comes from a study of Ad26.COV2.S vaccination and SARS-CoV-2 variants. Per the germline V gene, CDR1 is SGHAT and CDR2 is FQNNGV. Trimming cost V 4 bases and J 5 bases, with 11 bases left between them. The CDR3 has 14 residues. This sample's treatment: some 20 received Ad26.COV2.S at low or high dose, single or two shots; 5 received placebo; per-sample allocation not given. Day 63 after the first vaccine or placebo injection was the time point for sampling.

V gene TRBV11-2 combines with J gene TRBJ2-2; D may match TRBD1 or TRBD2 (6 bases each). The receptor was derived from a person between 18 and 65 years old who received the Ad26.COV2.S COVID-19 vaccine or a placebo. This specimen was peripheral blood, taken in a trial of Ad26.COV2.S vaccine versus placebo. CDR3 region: CASSSGGGTGELFF. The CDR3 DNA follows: TGTGCCAGCAGCTCAGGAGGGGGGACCGGGGAGCTGTTTTTT.